Below, one TCR beta chain is given with its context. Original methodology: Estimates of nucleated cell counts were drawn from the amplification of reference gene primers. TCRdb's table, derived via immunoSEQ multiplex PCR, lists solely in-frame clones and lacks some. Clone size and the V and J calls come from that table; the DNA yielded D and trimming. The sample carries 120,000 to 150,000 clones, more than 65% recorded once. This sample was included in a study of blood T cell repertoires in COVID-19. Overall study: The origin of the acute and convalescent COVID-19 samples was the United States, Italy and Spain.

This sequence was found in a human donor in a cohort sampled during active COVID-19. The sample taken for sequencing was peripheral blood.

The CDR3 DNA follows: TGTGCCAGCAGTGGCCGGGTAGCGGGGGGGAGGGATACGCAGTATTTT. The encoded protein is CASSGRVAGGRDTQYF. The chain uses TRBV2 and TRBJ2-3; the match to TRBD2 covers 11 bases. This CDR3 is built from 16 residues. CDR1 is SNHLY, CDR2 FYNNEI, per germline. The V gene end was trimmed by 4 bases and the J gene end by 6 bases; junction bases not matched to a gene: 9.